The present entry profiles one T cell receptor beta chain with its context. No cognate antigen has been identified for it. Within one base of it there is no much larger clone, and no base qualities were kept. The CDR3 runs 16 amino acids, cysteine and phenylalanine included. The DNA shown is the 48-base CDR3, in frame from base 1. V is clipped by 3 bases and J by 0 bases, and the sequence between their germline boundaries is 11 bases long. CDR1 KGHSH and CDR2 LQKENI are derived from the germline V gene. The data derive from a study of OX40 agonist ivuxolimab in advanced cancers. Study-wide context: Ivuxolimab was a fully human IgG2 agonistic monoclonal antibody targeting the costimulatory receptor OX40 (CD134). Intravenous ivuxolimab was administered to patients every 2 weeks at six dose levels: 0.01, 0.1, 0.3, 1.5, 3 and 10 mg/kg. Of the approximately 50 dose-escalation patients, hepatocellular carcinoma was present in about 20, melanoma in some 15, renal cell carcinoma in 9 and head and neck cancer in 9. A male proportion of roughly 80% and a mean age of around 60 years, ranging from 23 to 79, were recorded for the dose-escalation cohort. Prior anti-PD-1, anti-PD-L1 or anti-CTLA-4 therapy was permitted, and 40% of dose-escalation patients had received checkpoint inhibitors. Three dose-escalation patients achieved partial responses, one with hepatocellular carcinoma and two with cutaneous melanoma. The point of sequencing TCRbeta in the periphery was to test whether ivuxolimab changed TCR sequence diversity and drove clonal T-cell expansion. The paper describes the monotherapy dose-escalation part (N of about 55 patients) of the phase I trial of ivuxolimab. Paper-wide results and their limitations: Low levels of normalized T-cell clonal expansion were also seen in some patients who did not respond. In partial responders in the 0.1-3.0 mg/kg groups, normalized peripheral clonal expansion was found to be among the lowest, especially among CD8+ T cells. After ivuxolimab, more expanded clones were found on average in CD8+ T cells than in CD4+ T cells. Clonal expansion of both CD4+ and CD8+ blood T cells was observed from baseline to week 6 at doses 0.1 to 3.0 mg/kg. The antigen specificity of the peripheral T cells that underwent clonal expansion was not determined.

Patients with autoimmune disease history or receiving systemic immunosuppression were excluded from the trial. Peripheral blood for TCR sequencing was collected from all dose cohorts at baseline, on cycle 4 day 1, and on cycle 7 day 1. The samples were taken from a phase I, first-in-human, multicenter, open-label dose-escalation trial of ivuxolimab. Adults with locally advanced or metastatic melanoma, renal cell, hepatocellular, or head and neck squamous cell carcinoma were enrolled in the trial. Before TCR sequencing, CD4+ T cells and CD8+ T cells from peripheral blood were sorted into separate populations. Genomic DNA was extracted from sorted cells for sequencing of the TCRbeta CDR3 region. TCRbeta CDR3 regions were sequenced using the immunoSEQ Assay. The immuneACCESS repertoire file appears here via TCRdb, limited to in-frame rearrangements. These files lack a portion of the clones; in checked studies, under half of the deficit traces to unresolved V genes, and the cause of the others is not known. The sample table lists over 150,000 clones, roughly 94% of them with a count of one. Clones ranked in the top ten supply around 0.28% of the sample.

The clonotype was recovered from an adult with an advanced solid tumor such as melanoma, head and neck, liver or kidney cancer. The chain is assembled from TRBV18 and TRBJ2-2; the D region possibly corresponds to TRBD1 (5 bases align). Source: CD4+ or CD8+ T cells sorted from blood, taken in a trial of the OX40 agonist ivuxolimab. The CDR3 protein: CASSPTGVTNTGELFF. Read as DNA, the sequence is TGTGCCAGCTCACCCACAGGAGTGACGAACACCGGGGAGCTGTTTTTT.